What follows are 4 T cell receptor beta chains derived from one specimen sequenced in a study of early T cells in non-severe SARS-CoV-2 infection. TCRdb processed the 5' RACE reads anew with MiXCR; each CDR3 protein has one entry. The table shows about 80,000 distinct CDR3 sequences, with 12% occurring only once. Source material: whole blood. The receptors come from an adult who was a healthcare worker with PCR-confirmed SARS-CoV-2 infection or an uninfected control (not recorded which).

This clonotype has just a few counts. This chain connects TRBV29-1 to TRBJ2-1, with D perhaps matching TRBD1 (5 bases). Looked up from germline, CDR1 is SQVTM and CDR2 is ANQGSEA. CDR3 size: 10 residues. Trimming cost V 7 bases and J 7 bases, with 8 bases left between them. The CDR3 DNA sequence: TGCAGCGGCGGACATAATGAGCAGTTCTTC. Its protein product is CSGGHNEQFF.

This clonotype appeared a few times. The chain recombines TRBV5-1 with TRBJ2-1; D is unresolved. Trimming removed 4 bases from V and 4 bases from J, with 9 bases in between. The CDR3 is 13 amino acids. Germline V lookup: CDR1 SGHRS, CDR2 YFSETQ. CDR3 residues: CASSLNLYNEQFF. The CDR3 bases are TGCGCCAGCAGCCTTAATTTATACAATGAGCAGTTCTTC.

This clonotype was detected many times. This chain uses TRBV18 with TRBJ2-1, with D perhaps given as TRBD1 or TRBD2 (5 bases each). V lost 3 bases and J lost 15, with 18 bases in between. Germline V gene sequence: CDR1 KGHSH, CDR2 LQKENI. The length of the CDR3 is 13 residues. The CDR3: CASSPLETGPGFF. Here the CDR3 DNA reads TGTGCCAGCTCACCGCTGGAAACGGGACCGGGGTTCTTC.

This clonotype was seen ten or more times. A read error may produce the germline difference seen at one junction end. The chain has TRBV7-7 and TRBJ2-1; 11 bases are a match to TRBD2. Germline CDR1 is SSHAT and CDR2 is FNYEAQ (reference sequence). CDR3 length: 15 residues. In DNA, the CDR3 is TGTGCTAGCAGCCCACGACTAGCGGGAAGGTCGGAGCAGTTCTTC. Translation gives CASSPRLAGRSEQFF. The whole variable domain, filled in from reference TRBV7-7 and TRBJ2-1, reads GAGVSQSPRYKVTKRGQDVTLRCDPISSHATLYWYQQALGQGPEFLTYFNYEAQPDKSGLPSDRFSAERPEGSISTLTIQRTEQRDSAMYRCASSPRLAGRSEQFFGPGTRLTVL.